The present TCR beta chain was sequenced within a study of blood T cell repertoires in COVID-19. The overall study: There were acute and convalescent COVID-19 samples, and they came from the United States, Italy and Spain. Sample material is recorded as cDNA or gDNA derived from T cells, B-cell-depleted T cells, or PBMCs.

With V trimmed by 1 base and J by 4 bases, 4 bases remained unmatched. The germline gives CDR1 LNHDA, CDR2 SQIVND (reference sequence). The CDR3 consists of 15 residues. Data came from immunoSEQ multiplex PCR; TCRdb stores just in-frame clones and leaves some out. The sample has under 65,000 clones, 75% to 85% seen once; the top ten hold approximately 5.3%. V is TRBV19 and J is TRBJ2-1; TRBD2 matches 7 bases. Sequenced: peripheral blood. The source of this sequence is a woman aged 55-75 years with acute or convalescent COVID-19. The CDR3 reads CASSIGGLVYNEQFF. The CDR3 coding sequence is TGTGCCAGTAGTATAGGTGGACTAGTATACAATGAGCAGTTCTTC.